Here is one T cell receptor (beta chain) with its context. This clonotype was seen ten or more times. Its recognized antigen is unknown. No qualities accompany the bases; no much larger clone lies one base away. This sample stems from a study of CD8 T cells in ankylosing spondylitis (dated by TCRdb to 2015 to 2018). General notes on the study: T cell receptor beta repertoires were profiled in healthy donors and ankylosing spondylitis patients so that disease-linked TCR variants could be found. The full study cohort comprised 20 to 25 ankylosing spondylitis patients and over 95 healthy donors. Peripheral blood samples were taken, and synovial fluid was additionally collected from ankylosing spondylitis patients.

The listed sequencing device is Illumina HiSeq 2500. Quantitative 5'-RACE with molecular barcodes was used to prepare TCR beta libraries. The source study handled its data this way. A new computational method, built on a probabilistic model of VDJ rearrangement, was used to identify disease-linked TCR variants. Using fastp trimming at Q25 and MiXCR clonotype assembly, TCRdb reanalyzed the public sequencing data and kept in-frame beta chains. Each CDR3 protein gets just one entry, which takes the most common genes and DNA from the rows behind it. The V and J calls here are based on TCRdb, not the publication. For this sample there are 350,000 or so distinct CDR3 sequences; roughly 14% appear just once. The ten largest clones capture around 1% of the sample. The germline V gene specifies ENHRY as CDR1 and SYGVKD as CDR2. The CDR3, from cysteine to phenylalanine, totals 13 residues. Only the CDR3 region is kept as DNA, spanning 39 bases read in frame from base 1. Cut back by 11 bases and 6 bases, the V and J ends lie 20 bases apart.

General study outcomes and caveats: According to the report, matched synovial fluid samples from ankylosing spondylitis patients were significantly enriched for the disease-linked clones. Blood from ankylosing spondylitis patients appeared to be characterized by a TCR beta motif made up of about 8 highly homologous amino acid variants. The disease-linked clones showed a CD8+ phenotype and occurred at relatively low frequencies in peripheral blood. Some TCR beta motif variants had previously been reported in synovial fluid and blood of reactive arthritis patients, which suggested common disease-initiation mechanisms.

The sequencing sample was made of blood, either unsorted or a sorted T cell fraction (not recorded which). In this chain, TRBV10-3 is recombined with TRBJ2-7; the D gene assignment is perhaps TRBD1 or TRBD2, with each matching 6 bases. The sequence derives from a male donor with ankylosing spondylitis or in good health (not recorded which). The CDR3 amino acid sequence is: CASRGGGQGEQYF. The bases read TGTGCCTCTCGAGGAGGGGGGCAGGGCGAGCAGTACTTC.